This T cell receptor (beta chain) was recovered during a study of blood T cells in healthy people across ages. The V gene's germline CDR1 is SEHNR and CDR2 FQNEAQ (reference sequence). This CDR3 contains 14 residues. In terms of origin and age, donors were healthy Caucasian individuals from Russia aged about 6 to 95. Study conclusions and caveats: Calculation of diversity from one million T cells yielded estimates considered to be underestimates. Naive and antigen-experienced cells could not be conclusively compared, given unsorted PBMCs.

The use of a sample-barcoded 5' primer and a J-beta primer mix characterized a second PCR of about 6 to 12 cycles. MiXCR, run by TCRdb on the 5' RACE reads, gives a single entry per CDR3 protein. The sample holds under 950,000 distinct CDR3 sequences, 22% seen once. This clonotype was seen ten or more times. Its matching antigen is unknown. The junction departs from germline at one end; a sequencing error may be responsible. The clonotype comes from a man between 65 and 80 years old in good health. Sequencing was performed on blood. The J gene is TRBJ1-4, the V gene TRBV7-9; unclear D gene. Here the CDR3 reads CASSFGQNNEKLFF. As DNA, the CDR3 is TGCGCCAGCAGCTTTGGCCAGAATAATGAAAAACTGTTTTTT.